This TCR beta chain was identified in a study of blood T cell repertoires in COVID-19. About the research overall: COVID-19 samples collected from the United States, Italy and Spain covered acute and convalescent phases. The cDNA or gDNA used as material had been derived from T cells, B-cell-depleted T cells, or PBMCs.

This CDR3 comprises 15 residues. V gave up 2 bases and J gave up 0 bases, with 8 bases separating them. CDR1 and CDR2 from the germline V gene are SGHAT and FQNNGV. Assignment of participants to cohorts was predicated upon participant-reported clinical history. Sequencing used immunoSEQ multiplex PCR; TCRdb keeps in-frame clones, though not all of them. The repertoire has some 290,000 clones, about nine tenths of them found once; the top ten carry more than 9%. The material sequenced was PBMCs or T cells enriched from blood (not recorded which). The sequence was obtained from a woman aged 25-40 years who had recovered from COVID-19. This chain uses TRBV11-2 with TRBJ1-5; D gene ambiguous. The CDR3, as DNA: TGTGCCAGCAGCTTAAACGGAGATAGCAATCAGCCCCAGCATTTT. Its translation is CASSLNGDSNQPQHF.